The sequence of this TCR beta chain was determined in a study of T cell responses to AZD1222 COVID-19 vaccine. Study-level results: Among those given AZD1222, only six or seven were seropositive at baseline. There were vaccine-associated CD4 TCRs across spike, dominant at 160-218 and 743-854.

Sequenced by immunoSEQ multiplex PCR; TCRdb stores in-frame clones only, minus some. The sample holds approximately 110,000 clones, roughly 87% seen once. On this clone itself: The antigen is not known.

The sequence derives from an adult in good health. The material sequenced was peripheral blood, taken on day 0 of AZD1222 vaccination.

CDR3 bases: TGTGCCTGGAGTCTGCTGGCAACTAATGAAAAACTGTTTTTT. Translation gives CAWSLLATNEKLFF. The chain links TRBV30 to TRBJ1-4, with D unclear. V was cut by 2 bases and J by 0 bases, with 7 bases left in between. This CDR3 spans 14 amino acids. The germline CDR1 and CDR2 sequences are GTSNPN and SVGIG (reference sequence).